This TCR beta chain was sequenced for a study of tumor and adjacent non-tumor tissue in lung cancer. The germline V gene has CDR1 SEHNR and CDR2 FQNEAQ (reference sequence). The V gene lost 5 bases and the J gene lost 3 bases, with 20 bases spanning the gap. The CDR3 is 17 residues long. This sample's RNA came from whole unsorted tissue. Comment on this clonotype: This may be a read error: a much more frequent sequence differs by one nucleotide.

Three rounds of nested PCR, following a modified ARM-PCR protocol, produced the TCRbeta library. TCRdb independently ran MiXCR on the multiplex PCR reads; one entry per CDR3 protein. The sample has some 74,000 distinct CDR3 sequences, 55% to 75% seen once. Sequencing input: lung tumor tissue. J is TRBJ1-5 and V is TRBV7-9; tentatively, D is TRBD1 (5 bases). The TCR sequence derives from a woman aged 40 to 49 with non-small cell lung cancer. CDR3 sequence (DNA): TGTGCCAGCAGCCTACAACAGGCGAACCAGTCCAATCAGCCCCAGCATTTT. Its protein is CASSLQQANQSNQPQHF.